The 15 T cell receptor beta chains listed next were all sequenced from one sample in a study of response to subunit inactivated influenza vaccine. TCRdb itself ran the RT-PCR reads through MiXCR, one entry per CDR3 protein. The sample has around 710,000 distinct CDR3 sequences; approximately 15% are singletons. The material sequenced was PBMCs from blood, taken 14 days before vaccination. Receptors originate from a man aged 45-60 years who received an inactivated influenza vaccine.

The chain has TRBV15 and TRBJ1-2; D is unclear. V gave up 0 bases and J gave up 1 base, with 9 bases separating them. Germline loops: CDR1 LNHNV, CDR2 YYDKDF (reference sequence). This CDR3 comprises 15 residues. The CDR3 is CATSRDPLGNYGYTF. DNA of the CDR3: TGTGCCACCAGCAGAGATCCCTTGGGTAACTATGGCTACACCTTC. Complete variable domain (other parts from reference TRBV15 and TRBJ1-2): DAMVIQNPRYQVTQFGKPVTLSCSQTLNHNVMYWYQQKSSQAPKLLFHYYDKDFNNEADTPDNFQSRRPNTSFCFLDIRSPGLGDTAMYLCATSRDPLGNYGYTFGSGTRLTVV.

The DNA of the CDR3 is TGTGCCAGCAGTTTATTAAGGTTTACCAGTCCCGGGGAGCTGTTTTTT. As protein: CASSLLRFTSPGELFF. The chain has TRBV28 and TRBJ2-2; D remains unclear. CDR1 is MDHEN, CDR2 SYDVKM, per germline. The CDR3 spans 16 residues. V shed 1 base and J shed 6 bases, with 15 bases lying between them. Based on the CDR3 plus reference TRBV28 and TRBJ2-2, the full variable domain is DVKVTQSSRYLVKRTGEKVFLECVQDMDHENMFWYRQDPGLGLRLIYFSYDVKMKEKGDIPEGYSVSREKKERFSLILESASTNQTSMYLCASSLLRFTSPGELFFGEGSRLTVL.

This clonotype was picked up many times. The V call is TRBV7-9, the J call TRBJ2-1; 9 bases align to TRBD2. With V trimmed by 3 bases and J by 3 bases, 3 bases remained unmatched. The CDR3 loop spans 15 amino acids. Germline CDR1 reads SEHNR; CDR2 reads FQNEAQ (reference sequence). The chain's CDR3 is CASSLDSGGYNEQFF. The CDR3 DNA reads TGTGCCAGCAGCTTGGATAGCGGGGGCTACAATGAGCAGTTCTTC.

This clonotype has ten or more counts. V is TRBV15 and J is TRBJ2-1, with D perhaps TRBD1 (6 bases). The germline V gene has CDR1 LNHNV and CDR2 YYDKDF (reference sequence). V was trimmed by 0 bases and J by 3 bases, leaving 9 bases between them. The CDR3 covers 15 residues. CDR3 amino acids: CATSREVGGYNEQFF. The CDR3 DNA reads as TGTGCCACCAGCAGAGAGGTAGGGGGCTACAATGAGCAGTTCTTC.

This clonotype turned up a few times. The rearrangement joins TRBV7-2 to TRBJ2-1; 14 positions match TRBD2. Germline V gene lookup returns CDR1 SGHTA and CDR2 FQGNSA. The CDR3 totals 17 residues. J was trimmed by 7 bases and V by 0 bases; bases with no gene match: 5. The CDR3 protein is CASSLAERTSGRNEQFF. CDR3 nucleotides: TGTGCCAGCAGCTTAGCCGAGCGGACTAGCGGGAGGAATGAGCAGTTCTTC.

This clonotype was detected ten times or more. This chain uses TRBV5-1 with TRBJ2-1; 10 bases fit TRBD2. The CDR3 totals 14 residues. Germline CDR1 SGHRS, CDR2 YFSETQ. Trimming removed 1 base from V and 8 bases from J; junction bases left unmatched: 3. CDR3: CASSLSSGSYEQFF. The CDR3 DNA is TGCGCCAGCAGCTTGTCTAGCGGGAGCTATGAGCAGTTCTTC.

This clonotype was seen only a few times. The chain carries TRBV24-1 and TRBJ2-1, with 7 bases aligning to TRBD1. Germline CDR1 reads KGHDR; CDR2 reads SFDVKD. This CDR3 is built from 13 residues. V was clipped by 4 bases and J by 6 bases; unmatched bases: 2. CDR3 coding DNA: TGTGCCACCAGTGACGCAGGGGGCAATGAGCAGTTCTTC. Protein product: CATSDAGGNEQFF.

The V and J genes are TRBV5-6 and TRBJ2-7; TRBD1 matches 7 bases. V was pared by 0 bases and J by 5 bases, with 5 bases of the junction left unmatched. CDR1 and CDR2 from the germline V gene are SGHDT and YYEEEE. The CDR3 is 14 residues long. The CDR3: CASSLARGLNEQYF. In nucleotides, the CDR3 is TGTGCCAGCAGCTTGGCGAGGGGGCTGAACGAGCAGTACTTC.

The chain employs TRBV24-1 and TRBJ2-2; no clear D gene. This CDR3 contains 15 residues. Trimming removed 7 bases from V and 0 bases from J, with 11 bases in between. The germline gives CDR1 KGHDR, CDR2 SFDVKD. The CDR3 nucleotides read TGTGCCACCAGCCAACCCGGCGCGAACACCGGGGAGCTGTTTTTT. Translating gives CATSQPGANTGELFF.

This clonotype was observed at least ten times. This sequence joins TRBV7-6 and TRBJ2-3; D not certain. The CDR3 runs 13 residues. Trimming left V 4 bases short and J 2 bases short, with 7 bases between. CDR1 is SGHVS and CDR2 is FNYEAQ in the germline V gene. The CDR3: CASSYHSTDTQYF. Written as DNA, the CDR3 is TGTGCCAGCAGCTACCACTCCACAGATACGCAGTATTTT.

A few counts support this clonotype. The chain couples TRBV6-2 or TRBV6-3 to TRBJ1-5; the match to TRBD1 covers 9 bases. The CDR3 totals 18 residues. Germline V gene sequence: CDR1 MNHEY, CDR2 SVGEGT. Unmatched junction bases numbered 10, after V lost 4 bases and J lost 0 bases. The CDR3 DNA sequence: TGTGCCAGCAGTTCATATGGGACAGGGATTAATAGCAATCAGCCCCAGCATTTT. Encoded protein: CASSSYGTGINSNQPQHF.

This clonotype has a handful of counts. CDR3 in DNA: TGCGCCAGCAGCCCAGGGGGGATAAATGAAAAACTGTTTTTT. Translated: CASSPGGINEKLFF. V usage is TRBV4-3 and J usage is TRBJ1-4, with 7 positions matching TRBD1. Germline CDR1 and CDR2: LGHNA and YSLEER. V lost 4 bases to trimming and J lost 5 bases; unmatched junction nucleotides: 4. This CDR3 is built from 14 residues.

V usage is TRBV28 and J usage is TRBJ2-7; the D is unclear. Germline CDR1 is MDHEN and CDR2 is SYDVKM. The CDR3 runs to 14 residues. Trimming left V 1 base short and J 6 bases short, with 13 bases between. CDR3 sequence: CASSLLEVTPEQYF. The CDR3 bases are TGTGCCAGCAGTTTATTAGAAGTTACCCCCGAGCAGTACTTC. The full variable domain, rest sourced from reference TRBV28 and TRBJ2-7, is DVKVTQSSRYLVKRTGEKVFLECVQDMDHENMFWYRQDPGLGLRLIYFSYDVKMKEKGDIPEGYSVSREKKERFSLILESASTNQTSMYLCASSLLEVTPEQYFGPGTRLTVT.

The chain joins TRBV6-2 or TRBV6-3 to TRBJ1-1, with a tentative D call TRBD1 (6 bases). CDR3 length equals 17 residues. The V end lost 5 bases, the J end lost 10 bases, and 29 bases lay between the germline ends. Germline lookup yields CDR1 MNHEY and CDR2 SVGEGT. As DNA, the CDR3 is TGTGCCAGCAGTACAGGTCCTGTACGCCCGGACAGATCGGGAGCTTTCTTT. This codes for CASSTGPVRPDRSGAFF.

V usage is TRBV5-6 and J usage is TRBJ2-4; TRBD2 matches at 9 bases. The ends lost 0 bases at V and 15 bases at J; junction bases unmatched: 10. The germline CDR1 and CDR2 sequences are SGHDT and YYEEEE. The CDR3 contains 14 residues. CDR3 in amino acids: CASSLALAGPSAYF. CDR3 in DNA: TGTGCCAGCAGCTTGGCCCTAGCGGGACCCTCCGCGTACTTC. The variable domain in full, with the rest retrieved from reference TRBV5-6 and TRBJ2-4, is DAGVTQSPTHLIKTRGQQVTLRCSPKSGHDTVSWYQQALGQGPQFIFQYYEEEERQRGNFPDRFSGHQFPNYSSELNVNALLLGDSALYLCASSLALAGPSAYFGAGTRLSVL.